This section outlines one TCR beta chain sequence together with its context. The data are from a study of blood T cell repertoires in COVID-19. The overall study: Sources were T cells, B-cell-depleted T cells, or PBMCs; the material itself was cDNA or gDNA.

Under the authors' procedure: Amplification of reference gene primers was used by the study to estimate nucleated cell counts. Here immunoSEQ multiplex PCR was the method, and the copy in TCRdb shows in-frame clones only, minus some. V, J and clone size are taken as reported in that table, and D and trimming were inferred from the DNA itself. The repertoire consists of about 340,000 clones, with around 87% occurring once and the leading ten covering roughly 6%. V trimming: 5 bases; J trimming: 3 bases; junction bases outside the gene matches: 8. The CDR3 consists of 17 residues. From germline, CDR1 is MNHEY and CDR2 SMNVEV (reference sequence).

This chain connects TRBV27 to TRBJ2-1; TRBD2 aligns across 12 bases. The clonotype originates from a woman aged 45-65 years with COVID-19, enrolled during active disease. The material sequenced was peripheral blood. The CDR3 spells CASSAPRTSGIYNEQFF. The CDR3 DNA sequence: TGTGCCAGCAGTGCTCCCCGGACTAGCGGGATCTACAATGAGCAGTTCTTC.